This TCR beta chain was sequenced for a study of shared clonotypes between healthy human individuals. Whole-study results and caveats: Among donors, the sharing of clonotypes was expected to be influenced by sequencing depth.

Profiling relied on immunoSEQ multiplex PCR, and the TCRdb table lists in-frame clones only, not all of them. The data contain 950,000 to 1,200,000 clones, approximately 77% of them singletons. Germline V gene sequence: CDR1 MGHRA, CDR2 YSYEKL. V was pared by 3 bases and J by 0 bases, with 0 bases of the junction left unmatched. CDR3 length: 15 amino acids. The table lists this clone with a few counts. Its cognate antigen is unknown. The sample carries other DNA sequences with the same CDR3. The source material was memory CD4+ T cells from PBMCs. Subset: CD45RA-negative fraction. The TCR comes from a young man in good health. Some clones in this sample may be carry-over from other donors' samples. The chain recombines TRBV4-1 with TRBJ2-7, with 12 bases that match TRBD2. In DNA, the CDR3 is TGCGCCAGCAGCCAGGGACTAGCGGGCTCCTACGAGCAGTACTTC. Amino acid sequence: CASSQGLAGSYEQYF.